The rows below give T cell receptor beta chains drawn from one sample of a study of cytomegalovirus exposure and HLA in healthy donors. The table came from immunoSEQ multiplex PCR; TCRdb's copy has only in-frame clones and leaves some out. The repertoire holds 150,000 to 200,000 clones, with 75% to 85% as singletons. Sequencing was performed on PBMCs. The receptor set was obtained from a woman in her twenties or thirties in good health and CMV-seronegative. Each CDR3 is given with its conserved first and last residue. A D gene is named only where the DNA matches it firmly. Expanded clones are given a class, and other clones once, few, many or no size at all.

v_call: TRBV2; d_call: NA; j_call: TRBJ1-5; clone_size: NA; cdr3_aa: CASSDVQAYLYSNQPQHF; cdr3_nt: TGTGCCAGCAGTGATGTCCAGGCCTACCTTTATAGCAATCAGCCCCAGCATTTT
v_call: TRBV10-3; d_call: NA; j_call: TRBJ1-5; clone_size: NA; cdr3_aa: CAISEGGVQPQHF; cdr3_nt: TGTGCCATCAGTGAGGGGGGGGTGCAGCCCCAGCATTTT
v_call: TRBV21-1; d_call: NA; j_call: TRBJ1-2; clone_size: NA; cdr3_aa: CASPLRRSHTIGYTF; cdr3_nt: TGTGCCAGCCCTCTCAGAAGATCCCATACTATTGGCTACACCTTC
v_call: TRBV19; d_call: NA; j_call: TRBJ1-5; clone_size: NA; cdr3_aa: CASTVGYSNQPQHF; cdr3_nt: TGTGCCAGTACCGTCGGTTATAGCAATCAGCCCCAGCATTTT
v_call: TRBV6-6; d_call: NA; j_call: TRBJ1-6; clone_size: few; cdr3_aa: CASSYGGESSNSPLHF; cdr3_nt: TGTGCCAGCAGTTACGGTGGGGAGTCTAGCAATTCACCCCTCCACTTT
v_call: TRBV28; d_call: TRBD1; j_call: TRBJ1-2; clone_size: NA; cdr3_aa: CASSPGTVFGYTF; cdr3_nt: TGTGCCAGCAGTCCCGGGACAGTTTTTGGCTACACCTTC
v_call: TRBV27; d_call: NA; j_call: TRBJ1-6; clone_size: NA; cdr3_aa: CASSLDSGVGSPLHF; cdr3_nt: TGTGCCAGCAGTTTAGATTCGGGGGTAGGATCACCCCTCCACTTT
v_call: TRBV19; d_call: NA; j_call: TRBJ2-7; clone_size: NA; cdr3_aa: CASSNSGVPYEQYF; cdr3_nt: TGTGCCAGTAGTAATTCGGGAGTTCCCTACGAGCAGTACTTC
v_call: TRBV28; d_call: TRBD1; j_call: TRBJ1-5; clone_size: NA; cdr3_aa: CASSLGQGGTQPQHF; cdr3_nt: TGTGCCAGCAGTTTAGGACAGGGGGGGACTCAGCCCCAGCATTTT
v_call: TRBV21-1; d_call: NA; j_call: TRBJ2-2; clone_size: NA; cdr3_aa: CASSKFGGRFTGELFF; cdr3_nt: TGTGCCAGCAGCAAGTTCGGGGGGAGATTCACCGGGGAGCTGTTTTTT